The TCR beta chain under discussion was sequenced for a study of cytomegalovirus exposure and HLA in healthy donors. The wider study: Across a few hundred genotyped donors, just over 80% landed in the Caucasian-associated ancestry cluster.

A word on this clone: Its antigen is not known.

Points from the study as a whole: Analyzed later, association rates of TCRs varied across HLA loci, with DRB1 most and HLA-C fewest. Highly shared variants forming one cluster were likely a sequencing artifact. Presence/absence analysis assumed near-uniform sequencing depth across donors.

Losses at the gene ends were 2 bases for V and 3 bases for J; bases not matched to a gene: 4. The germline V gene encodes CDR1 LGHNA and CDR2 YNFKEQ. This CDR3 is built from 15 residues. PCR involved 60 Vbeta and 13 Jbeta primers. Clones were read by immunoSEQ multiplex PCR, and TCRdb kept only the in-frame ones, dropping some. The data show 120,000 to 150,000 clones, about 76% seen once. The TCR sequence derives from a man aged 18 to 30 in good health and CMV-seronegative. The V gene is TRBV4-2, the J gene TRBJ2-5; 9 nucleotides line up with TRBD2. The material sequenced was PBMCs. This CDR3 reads CASSQSSSGEETQYF. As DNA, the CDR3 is TGTGCCAGCAGCCAATCGTCTAGCGGGGAAGAGACCCAGTACTTC.